This TCR beta chain was documented in a study of shared clonotypes between healthy human individuals. The V and J ends lost 4 bases and 3 bases, in that order; junction bases with no gene match: 6. This CDR3 has 15 amino acids. Germline V gene lookup returns CDR1 SGDLS and CDR2 YYNGEE. The protocol was immunoSEQ multiplex PCR, while the TCRdb copy is restricted to in-frame clones and leaves out a portion. Of 2,500,000 or so clones in the sample, roughly 93% were seen once. The receptor was isolated from a man younger than 35 in good health. Some clones in this sample may be carry-over from other donors' samples. The source material was naive CD4+ T cells from PBMCs. Sample subset: CD45RA+ positively selected. The chain carries TRBV9 and TRBJ1-1, with 10 bases fitting TRBD1. The CDR3 protein is CASSPEGQGHTEAFF. For the CDR3, the DNA is TGTGCCAGCAGCCCAGAGGGACAGGGGCACACTGAAGCTTTCTTT.